Sequencing of this T cell receptor (beta chain) was carried out in a study of blood T cells in healthy people across ages. The CDR3 is made up of 15 amino acids. Germline lookup yields CDR1 LGHDT and CDR2 YNNKEL (reference sequence). V dropped 2 bases and J dropped 8; count of bases not matched to a gene: 9. To note about this clonotype: Its antigen is not known.

The study, taken as a whole, reports: Roughly linear age-related decline in beta diversity appeared, significant by age around 42.

It was with a sample-barcoded 5' primer and a J-beta primer mix that a second PCR of roughly 7 to 11 cycles was run. TCRdb ran MiXCR on the 5' RACE reads and lists one entry per CDR3 protein. The table lists 1.5 million to 2 million distinct CDR3 sequences, around half of them singletons. The rearrangement uses TRBV3-1 and TRBJ1-2; 9 bases line up with TRBD1. This clonotype originated in a woman aged 40 to 50 in good health. Material for sequencing was blood. The CDR3, as DNA: TGTGCCAGCAGCCAAACCGGACAGGGGTTGAACGGCTACACCTTC. This encodes CASSQTGQGLNGYTF.